This T cell receptor beta chain came from a study of shared clonotypes between healthy human individuals. The CDR3 loop spans 16 amino acids. Germline V gene data show CDR1 as KGHSH and CDR2 as LQKENI. Trimming removed 0 bases from V and 2 bases from J; junction bases left unmatched: 4. The assay was immunoSEQ multiplex PCR, and TCRdb's table has in-frame clones only and misses some. The sample contains over a million clones, roughly 96% of which appear only once. The TCR was taken from a man under 40 in good health. Sequencing was carried out using naive CD4+ T cells sorted from blood. Subset defined: CD45RA+ positively selected. The chain combines TRBV18 with TRBJ2-3, with 8 bases lining up with TRBD1. CDR3: CASSPPRTGFTDTQYF. CDR3 nucleotide sequence: TGTGCCAGCTCACCACCCCGGACAGGGTTCACAGATACGCAGTATTTT.